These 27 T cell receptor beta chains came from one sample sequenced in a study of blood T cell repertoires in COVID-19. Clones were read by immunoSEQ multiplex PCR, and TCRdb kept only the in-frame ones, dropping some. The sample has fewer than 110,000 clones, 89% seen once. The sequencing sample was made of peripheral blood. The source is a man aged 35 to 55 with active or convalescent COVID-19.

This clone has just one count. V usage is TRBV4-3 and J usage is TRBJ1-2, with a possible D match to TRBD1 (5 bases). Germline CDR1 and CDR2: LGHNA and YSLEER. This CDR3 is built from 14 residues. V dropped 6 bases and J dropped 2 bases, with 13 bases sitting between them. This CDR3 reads CASSLQGVNYGYTF. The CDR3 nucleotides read TGCGCCAGCAGTCTCCAGGGTGTGAACTATGGCTACACCTTC.

This CDR3 reads CASSHNRGGGTEAFF. For the CDR3, the DNA is TGTGCCAGCAGCCATAACAGGGGAGGTGGCACTGAAGCTTTCTTT. The J gene is TRBJ1-1, the V gene TRBV5-4; 7 nucleotides line up with TRBD1. CDR3 length: 15 amino acids. Germline-derived CDR1 and CDR2 are SGHNT and YYREEE (reference sequence). Germline trimming cut 4 bases from V and 4 bases from J; bases unmatched to any gene: 10.

The CDR3 spells CSATPGVTYNEQFF. In DNA, the CDR3 is TGCAGCGCGACCCCAGGGGTAACCTACAATGAGCAGTTCTTC. This chain joins TRBV29-1 and TRBJ2-1; a weak D match, TRBD1 (6 bases). CDR1 is SQVTM and CDR2 is ANQGSEA in the germline V gene. This CDR3 is built from 14 residues. V dropped 7 bases and J dropped 2 bases, with 15 bases sitting between them.

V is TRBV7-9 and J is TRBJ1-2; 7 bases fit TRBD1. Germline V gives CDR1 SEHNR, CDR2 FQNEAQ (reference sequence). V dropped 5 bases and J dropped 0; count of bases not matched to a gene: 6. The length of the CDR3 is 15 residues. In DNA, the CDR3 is TGTGCCAGCAGCGTTGGGGACAGACCTAACTATGGCTACACCTTC. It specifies CASSVGDRPNYGYTF.

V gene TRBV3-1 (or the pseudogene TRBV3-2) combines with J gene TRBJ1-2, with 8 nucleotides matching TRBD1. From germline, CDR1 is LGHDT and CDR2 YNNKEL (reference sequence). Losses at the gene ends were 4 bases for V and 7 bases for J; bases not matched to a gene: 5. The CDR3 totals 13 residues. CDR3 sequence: CASSLTGAPGYTF. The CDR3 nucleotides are TGTGCCAGCAGCCTGACAGGGGCGCCTGGCTACACCTTC.

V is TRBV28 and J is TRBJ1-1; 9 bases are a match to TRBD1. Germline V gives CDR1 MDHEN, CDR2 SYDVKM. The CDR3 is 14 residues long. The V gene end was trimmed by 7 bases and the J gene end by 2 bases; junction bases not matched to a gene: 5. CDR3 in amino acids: CASILDRGNTEAFF. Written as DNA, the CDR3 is TGTGCCAGCATATTGGACAGGGGAAACACTGAAGCTTTCTTT.

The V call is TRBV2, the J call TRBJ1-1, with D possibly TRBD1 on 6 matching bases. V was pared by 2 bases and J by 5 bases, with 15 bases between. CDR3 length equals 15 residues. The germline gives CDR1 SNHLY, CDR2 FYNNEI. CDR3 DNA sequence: TGTGCCAGCAGTGAACGGGGGGCTGATTTGACTGAAGCTTTCTTT. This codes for CASSERGADLTEAFF.

CDR3 in DNA: TGCAGCGTTGAAGATCGGAGGGAAGACACCATATATTTT. This sequence encodes CSVEDRREDTIYF. This chain uses TRBV29-1 with TRBJ1-3; D is unresolved. V was pared by 0 bases and J by 8 bases, with 11 bases between. Germline assignment: CDR1 SQVTM and CDR2 ANQGSEA. The CDR3 spans 13 residues.

The CDR3 DNA reads as TGTGCCAGCAGCAGAAGTAGCGGACGCTACGAGCAGTACTTC. This codes for CASSRSSGRYEQYF. The chain uses TRBV6-5 and TRBJ2-7, with D possibly matching TRBD2 (6 bases). The CDR3 spans 14 residues. Germline assignment: CDR1 MNHEY and CDR2 SVGAGI. The ends were cut back, 6 bases at V and 3 bases at J, with 15 bases in the middle.

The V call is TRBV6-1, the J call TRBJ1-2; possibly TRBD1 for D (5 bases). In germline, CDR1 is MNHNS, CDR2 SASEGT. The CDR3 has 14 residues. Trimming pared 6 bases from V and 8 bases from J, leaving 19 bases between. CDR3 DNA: TGTGCCAGCAGGCCTAACCTGCAGGGAAGGGGCTACACCTTC. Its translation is CASRPNLQGRGYTF.

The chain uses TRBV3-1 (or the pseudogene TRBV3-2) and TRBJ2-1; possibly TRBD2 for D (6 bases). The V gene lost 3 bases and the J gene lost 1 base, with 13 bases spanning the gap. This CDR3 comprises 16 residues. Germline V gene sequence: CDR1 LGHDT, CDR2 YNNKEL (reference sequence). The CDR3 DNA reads TGTGCCAGCAGCCAGGGACTCCATTTTTCCTACAATGAGCAGTTCTTC. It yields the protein CASSQGLHFSYNEQFF.

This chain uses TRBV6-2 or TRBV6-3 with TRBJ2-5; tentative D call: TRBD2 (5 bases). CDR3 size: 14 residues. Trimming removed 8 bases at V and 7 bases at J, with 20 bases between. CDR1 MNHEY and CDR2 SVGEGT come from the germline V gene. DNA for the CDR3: TGTGCCAGCCGCCAAGTGGACTCTGAGGTGACCCAGTACTTC. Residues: CASRQVDSEVTQYF.

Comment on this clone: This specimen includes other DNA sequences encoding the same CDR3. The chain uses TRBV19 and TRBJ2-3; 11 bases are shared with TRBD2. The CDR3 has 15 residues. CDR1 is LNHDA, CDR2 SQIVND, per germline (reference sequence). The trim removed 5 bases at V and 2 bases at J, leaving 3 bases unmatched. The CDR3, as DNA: TGTGCCAGTAGTCCGGGACTAGCGGACACAGATACGCAGTATTTT. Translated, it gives CASSPGLADTDTQYF.

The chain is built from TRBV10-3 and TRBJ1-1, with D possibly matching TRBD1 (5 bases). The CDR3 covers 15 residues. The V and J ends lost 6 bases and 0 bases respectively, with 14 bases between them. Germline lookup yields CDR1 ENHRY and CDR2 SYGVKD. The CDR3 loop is CAIRDMKSLNTEAFF. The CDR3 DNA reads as TGTGCCATCAGGGACATGAAATCTTTGAACACTGAAGCTTTCTTT.

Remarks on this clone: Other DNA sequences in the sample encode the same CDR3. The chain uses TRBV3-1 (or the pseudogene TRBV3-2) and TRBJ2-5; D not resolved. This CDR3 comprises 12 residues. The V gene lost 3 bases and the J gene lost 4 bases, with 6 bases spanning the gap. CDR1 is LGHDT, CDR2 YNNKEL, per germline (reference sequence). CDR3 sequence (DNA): TGTGCCAGCAGCCAGGTGAGAGAGACCCAGTACTTC. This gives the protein CASSQVRETQYF.

The CDR3 DNA reads TGTGCCAGTAGTATAGATCCCGGACAGGGTTATCAGCCCCAGCATTTT. Amino acids: CASSIDPGQGYQPQHF. The chain recombines TRBV19 with TRBJ1-5; 8 bases are a match to TRBD1. The CDR3 runs 16 residues. Germline V gene data show CDR1 as LNHDA and CDR2 as SQIVND (reference sequence). Trimming at V came to 0 bases and at J to 5 bases, leaving 6 bases not matched to a gene. The whole variable domain, filled in from reference TRBV19 and TRBJ1-5, reads DGGITQSPKYLFRKEGQNVTLSCEQNLNHDAMYWYRQDPGQGLRLIYYSQIVNDFQKGDIAEGYSVSREKKESFPLTVTSAQKNPTAFYLCASSIDPGQGYQPQHFGDGTRLSIL.

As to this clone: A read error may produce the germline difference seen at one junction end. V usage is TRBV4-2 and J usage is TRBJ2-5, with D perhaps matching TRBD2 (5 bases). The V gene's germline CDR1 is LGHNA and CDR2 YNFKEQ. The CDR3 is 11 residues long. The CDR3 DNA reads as TGTGCCAGCAGCCAACTAGCCCGCGGAGACTTC. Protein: CASSQLARGDF.

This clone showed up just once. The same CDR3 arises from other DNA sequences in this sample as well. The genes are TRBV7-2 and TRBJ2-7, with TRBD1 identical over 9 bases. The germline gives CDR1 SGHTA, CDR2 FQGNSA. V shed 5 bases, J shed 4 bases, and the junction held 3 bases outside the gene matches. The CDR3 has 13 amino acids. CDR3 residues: CASSLDRGYEQYF. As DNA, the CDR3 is TGTGCCAGCAGCCTTGACAGGGGGTACGAGCAGTACTTC.

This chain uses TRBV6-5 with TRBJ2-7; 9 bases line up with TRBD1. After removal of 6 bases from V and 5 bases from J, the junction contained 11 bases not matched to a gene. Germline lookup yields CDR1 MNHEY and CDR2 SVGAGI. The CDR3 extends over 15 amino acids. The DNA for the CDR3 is TGTGCCAGCAGGACCCTTCGGGACAGGGTCGACGAGCAGTACTTC. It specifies CASRTLRDRVDEQYF.

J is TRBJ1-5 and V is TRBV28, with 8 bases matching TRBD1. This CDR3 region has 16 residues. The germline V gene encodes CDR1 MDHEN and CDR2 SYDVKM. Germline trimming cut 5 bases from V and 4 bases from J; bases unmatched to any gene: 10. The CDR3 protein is CASSTVGTGVNQPQHF. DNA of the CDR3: TGTGCCAGCAGTACTGTGGGGACAGGAGTTAATCAGCCCCAGCATTTT.

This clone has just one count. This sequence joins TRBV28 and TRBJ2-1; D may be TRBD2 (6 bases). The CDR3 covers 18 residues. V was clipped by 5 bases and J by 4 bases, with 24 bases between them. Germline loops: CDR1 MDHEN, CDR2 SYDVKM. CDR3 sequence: CASSNELWGSGVYNEQFF. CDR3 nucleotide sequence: TGTGCCAGCAGTAACGAACTCTGGGGTAGCGGAGTTTACAATGAGCAGTTCTTC. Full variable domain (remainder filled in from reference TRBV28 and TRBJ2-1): DVKVTQSSRYLVKRTGEKVFLECVQDMDHENMFWYRQDPGLGLRLIYFSYDVKMKEKGDIPEGYSVSREKKERFSLILESASTNQTSMYLCASSNELWGSGVYNEQFFGPGTRLTVL.

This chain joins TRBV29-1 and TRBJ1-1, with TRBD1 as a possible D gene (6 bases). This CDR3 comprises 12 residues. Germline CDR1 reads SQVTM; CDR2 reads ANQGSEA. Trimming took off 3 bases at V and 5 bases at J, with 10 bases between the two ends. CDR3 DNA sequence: TGCAGCGTTGACAGGGGAGAAACTGAAGCTTTCTTT. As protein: CSVDRGETEAFF. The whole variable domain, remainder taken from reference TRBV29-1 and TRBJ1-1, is SAVISQKPSRDICQRGTSLTIQCQVDSQVTMMFWYRQQPGQSLTLIATANQGSEATYESGFVIDKFPISRPNLTFSTLTVSNMSPEDSSIYLCSVDRGETEAFFGQGTRLTVV.

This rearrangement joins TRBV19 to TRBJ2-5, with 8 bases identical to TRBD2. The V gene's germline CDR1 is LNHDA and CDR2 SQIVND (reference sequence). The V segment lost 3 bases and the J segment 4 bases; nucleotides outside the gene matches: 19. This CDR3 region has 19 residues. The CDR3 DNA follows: TGTGCCAGTAGTATTTATCACGTGCGGGAGGTTTTTATTGGAGAGACCCAGTACTTC. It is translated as CASSIYHVREVFIGETQYF.

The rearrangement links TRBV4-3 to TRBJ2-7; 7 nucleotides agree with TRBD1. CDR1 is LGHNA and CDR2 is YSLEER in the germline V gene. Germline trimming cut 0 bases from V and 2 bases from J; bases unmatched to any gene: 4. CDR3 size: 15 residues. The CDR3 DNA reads TGCGCCAGCAGCCAAGAGATTGGGACAGCCTACGAGCAGTACTTC. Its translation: CASSQEIGTAYEQYF.

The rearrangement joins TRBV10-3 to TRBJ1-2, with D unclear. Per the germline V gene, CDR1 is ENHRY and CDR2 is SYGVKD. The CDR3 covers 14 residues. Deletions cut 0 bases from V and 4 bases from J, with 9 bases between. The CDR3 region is CAISESNSVYGYTF. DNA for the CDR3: TGTGCCATCAGTGAGTCAAACTCTGTCTATGGCTACACCTTC.

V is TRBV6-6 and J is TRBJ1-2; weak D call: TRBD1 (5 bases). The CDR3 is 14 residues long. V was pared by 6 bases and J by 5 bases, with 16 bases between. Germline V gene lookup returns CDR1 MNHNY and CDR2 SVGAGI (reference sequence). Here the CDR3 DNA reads TGTGCCAGCAGGCAGGGATCGGAGATATATGGCTACACCTTC. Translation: CASRQGSEIYGYTF.

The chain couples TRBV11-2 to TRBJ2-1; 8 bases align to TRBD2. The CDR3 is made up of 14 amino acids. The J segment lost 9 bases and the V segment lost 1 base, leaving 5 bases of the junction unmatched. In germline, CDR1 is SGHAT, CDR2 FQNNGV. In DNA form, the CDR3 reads TGTGCCAGCAGCTTAGCGGGAGGGCCTAGTGAGCAGTTCTTC. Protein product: CASSLAGGPSEQFF. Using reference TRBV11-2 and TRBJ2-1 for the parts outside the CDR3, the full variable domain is EAGVAQSPRYKIIEKRQSVAFWCNPISGHATLYWYQQILGQGPKLLIQFQNNGVVDDSQLPKDRFSAERLKGVDSTLKIQPAKLEDSAVYLCASSLAGGPSEQFFGPGTRLTVL.